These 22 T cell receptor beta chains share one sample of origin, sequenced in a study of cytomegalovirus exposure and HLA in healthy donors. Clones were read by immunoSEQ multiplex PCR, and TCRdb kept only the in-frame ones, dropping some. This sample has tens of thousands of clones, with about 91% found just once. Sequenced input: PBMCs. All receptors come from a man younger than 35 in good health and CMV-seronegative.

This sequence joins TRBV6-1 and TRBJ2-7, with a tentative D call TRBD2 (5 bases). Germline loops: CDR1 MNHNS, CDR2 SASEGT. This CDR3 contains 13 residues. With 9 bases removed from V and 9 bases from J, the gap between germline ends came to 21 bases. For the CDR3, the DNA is TGTGCCAGTGAGGGCCAACTACGCTTCGGGCAGTACTTC. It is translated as CASEGQLRFGQYF.

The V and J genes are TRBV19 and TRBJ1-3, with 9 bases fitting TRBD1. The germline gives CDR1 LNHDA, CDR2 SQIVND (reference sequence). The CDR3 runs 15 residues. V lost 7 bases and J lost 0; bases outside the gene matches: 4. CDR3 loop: CASMDRGSSGNTIYF. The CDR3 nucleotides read TGTGCCAGTATGGACAGGGGATCCTCTGGAAACACCATATATTTT.

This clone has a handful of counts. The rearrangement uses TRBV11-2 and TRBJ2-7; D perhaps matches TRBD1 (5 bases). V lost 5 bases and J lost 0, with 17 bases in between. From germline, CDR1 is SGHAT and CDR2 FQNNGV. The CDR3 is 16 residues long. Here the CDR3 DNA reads TGTGCCAGCAGCCAGGGCGGCAGGGCCTCCTCCTACGAGCAGTACTTC. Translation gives CASSQGGRASSYEQYF.

The CDR3 DNA reads as TGTGCCAGCTCCGAGGGACTGAACAATGAGCAGTTCTTC. Translating gives CASSEGLNNEQFF. The chain joins TRBV18 to TRBJ2-1; a weak D match, TRBD2 (6 bases). Per the germline V gene, CDR1 is KGHSH and CDR2 is LQKENI. The CDR3 consists of 13 residues. V was pared by 6 bases and J by 5 bases, with 11 bases between.

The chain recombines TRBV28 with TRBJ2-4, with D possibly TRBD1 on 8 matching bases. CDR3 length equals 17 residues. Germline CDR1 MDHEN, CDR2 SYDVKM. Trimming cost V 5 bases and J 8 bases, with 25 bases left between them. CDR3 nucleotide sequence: TGTGCCAGCAGTCAACGAGGACAGGGTATTCGGGGGGACATTCAGTACTTC. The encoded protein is CASSQRGQGIRGDIQYF.

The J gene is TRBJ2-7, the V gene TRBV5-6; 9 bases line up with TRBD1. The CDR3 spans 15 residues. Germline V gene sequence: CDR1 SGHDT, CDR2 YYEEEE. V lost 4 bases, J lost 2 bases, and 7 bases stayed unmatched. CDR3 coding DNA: TGTGCCAGCAGCCCGGGACAGGGTACTACCTACGAGCAGTACTTC. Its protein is CASSPGQGTTYEQYF.

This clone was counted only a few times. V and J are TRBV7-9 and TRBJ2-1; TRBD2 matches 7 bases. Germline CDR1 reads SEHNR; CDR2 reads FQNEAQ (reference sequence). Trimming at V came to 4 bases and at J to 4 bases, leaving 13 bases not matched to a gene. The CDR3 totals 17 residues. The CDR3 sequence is CASSSFTRGSVYNEQFF. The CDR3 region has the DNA TGTGCCAGCAGCTCCTTCACGCGGGGGAGCGTGTACAATGAGCAGTTCTTC.

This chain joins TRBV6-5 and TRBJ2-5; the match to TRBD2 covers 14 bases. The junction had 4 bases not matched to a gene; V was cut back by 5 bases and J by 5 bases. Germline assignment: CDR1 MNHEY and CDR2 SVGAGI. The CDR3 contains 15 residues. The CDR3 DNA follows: TGTGCCAGCAGTCCCTGGACTAGCGGGAGGGAGACCCAGTACTTC. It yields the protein CASSPWTSGRETQYF.

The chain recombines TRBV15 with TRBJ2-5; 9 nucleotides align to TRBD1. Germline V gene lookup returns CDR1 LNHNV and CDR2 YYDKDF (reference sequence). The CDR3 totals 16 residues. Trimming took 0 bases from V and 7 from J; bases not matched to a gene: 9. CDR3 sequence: CATSRDGTGYSGTQYF. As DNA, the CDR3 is TGTGCCACCAGCAGAGATGGGACAGGGTATTCTGGGACCCAGTACTTC.

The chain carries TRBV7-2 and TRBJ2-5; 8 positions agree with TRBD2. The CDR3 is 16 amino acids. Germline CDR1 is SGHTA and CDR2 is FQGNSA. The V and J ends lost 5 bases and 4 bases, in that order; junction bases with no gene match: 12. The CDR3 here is CASSPWRGEELETQYF. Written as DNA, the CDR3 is TGTGCCAGCAGCCCGTGGCGGGGGGAAGAATTAGAGACCCAGTACTTC.

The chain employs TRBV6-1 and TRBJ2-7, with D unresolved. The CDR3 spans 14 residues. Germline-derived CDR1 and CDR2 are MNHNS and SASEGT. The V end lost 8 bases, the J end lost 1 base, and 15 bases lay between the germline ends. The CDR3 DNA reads TGTGCCAGCGGGGAAGGCGGCGGATCCTACGAGCAGTACTTC. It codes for CASGEGGGSYEQYF.

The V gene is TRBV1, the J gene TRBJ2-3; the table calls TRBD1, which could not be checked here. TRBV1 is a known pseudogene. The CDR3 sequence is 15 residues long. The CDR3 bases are TGCACCAGCAGCCAAGAAACTGGGACAAAGGGTACGCAGTATTTT. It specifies CTSSQETGTKGTQYF.

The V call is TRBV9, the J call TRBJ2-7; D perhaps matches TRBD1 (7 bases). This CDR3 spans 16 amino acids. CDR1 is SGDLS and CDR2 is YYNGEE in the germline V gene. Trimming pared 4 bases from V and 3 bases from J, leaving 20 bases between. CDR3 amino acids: CASSPQGGLTNYEQYF. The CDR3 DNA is TGTGCCAGCAGCCCTCAGGGGGGCCTTACTAACTACGAGCAGTACTTC.

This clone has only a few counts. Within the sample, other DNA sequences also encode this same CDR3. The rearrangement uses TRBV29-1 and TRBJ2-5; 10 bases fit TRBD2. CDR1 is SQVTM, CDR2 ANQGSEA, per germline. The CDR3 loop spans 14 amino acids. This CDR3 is CSSRTSGWQETQYF. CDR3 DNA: TGCAGTTCCAGGACTAGCGGCTGGCAAGAGACCCAGTACTTC.

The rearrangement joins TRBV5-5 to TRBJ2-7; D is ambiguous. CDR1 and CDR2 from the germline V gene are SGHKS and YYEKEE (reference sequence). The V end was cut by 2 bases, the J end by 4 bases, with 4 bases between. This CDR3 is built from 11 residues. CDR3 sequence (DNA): TGTGCCAGCAGCTTTAATTACGAGCAGTACTTC. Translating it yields CASSFNYEQYF.

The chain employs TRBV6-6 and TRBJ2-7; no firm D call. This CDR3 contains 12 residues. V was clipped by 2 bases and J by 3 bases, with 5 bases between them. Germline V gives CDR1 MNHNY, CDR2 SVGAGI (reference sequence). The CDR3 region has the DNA TGTGCCAGCAGTTACACTGACTACGAGCAGTACTTC. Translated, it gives CASSYTDYEQYF.

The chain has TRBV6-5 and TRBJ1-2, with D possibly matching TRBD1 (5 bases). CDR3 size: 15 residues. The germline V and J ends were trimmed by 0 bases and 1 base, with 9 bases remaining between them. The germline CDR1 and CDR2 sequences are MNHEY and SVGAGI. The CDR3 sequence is CASSYSGTVNYGYTF. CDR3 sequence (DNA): TGTGCCAGCAGTTACTCCGGGACTGTTAACTATGGCTACACCTTC.

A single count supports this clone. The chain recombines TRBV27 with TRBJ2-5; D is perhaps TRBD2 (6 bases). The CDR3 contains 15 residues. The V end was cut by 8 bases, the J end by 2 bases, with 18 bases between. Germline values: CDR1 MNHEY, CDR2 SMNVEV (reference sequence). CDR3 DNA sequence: TGTGCCAGCCTAGCTTACGGGGGAAGTCAAGAGACCCAGTACTTC. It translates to CASLAYGGSQETQYF.

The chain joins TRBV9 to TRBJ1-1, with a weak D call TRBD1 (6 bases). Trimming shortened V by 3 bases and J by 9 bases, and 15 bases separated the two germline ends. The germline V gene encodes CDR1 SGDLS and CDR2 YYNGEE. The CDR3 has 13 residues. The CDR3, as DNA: TGTGCCAGCAGCGCCGGGGCGGGGGGGCAAGCTTTCTTT. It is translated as CASSAGAGGQAFF.

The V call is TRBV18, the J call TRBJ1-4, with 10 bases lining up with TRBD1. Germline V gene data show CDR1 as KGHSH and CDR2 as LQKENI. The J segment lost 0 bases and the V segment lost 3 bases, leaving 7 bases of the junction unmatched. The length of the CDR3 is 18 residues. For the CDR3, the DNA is TGTGCCAGCTCACCTCGAGGGACAGGGGAATCAACTAATGAAAAACTGTTTTTT. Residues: CASSPRGTGESTNEKLFF.

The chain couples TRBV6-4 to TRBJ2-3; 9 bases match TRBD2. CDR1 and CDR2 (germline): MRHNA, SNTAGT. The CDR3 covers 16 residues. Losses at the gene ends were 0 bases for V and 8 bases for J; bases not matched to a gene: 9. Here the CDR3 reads CASSDSGLASGGTQYF. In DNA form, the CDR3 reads TGTGCCAGCAGTGACTCCGGACTAGCGAGCGGGGGTACGCAGTATTTT.

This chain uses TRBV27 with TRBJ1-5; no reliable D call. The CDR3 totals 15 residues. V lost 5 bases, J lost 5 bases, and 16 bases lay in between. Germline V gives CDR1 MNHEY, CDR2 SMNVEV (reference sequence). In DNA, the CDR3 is TGTGCCAGCAGTCTCGAACGCAGGCGTGATCAGCCCCAGCATTTT. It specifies CASSLERRRDQPQHF.